This passage covers 20 T cell receptor beta chains from one sample sequenced in a study of CD8 T cells in Susac syndrome. Reverse transcription of roughly 0.45 to 1 ug RNA was performed with random hexamers. Via MiXCR, TCRdb re-called the immunoSEQ multiplex PCR reads, giving one row per CDR3 protein. The profile shows about 76,000 distinct CDR3 sequences, roughly 92% of them singletons. Sequenced sample: CD8+ T cells from PBMCs. Every receptor here comes from a human donor with Susac syndrome.

The chain links TRBV27 to TRBJ2-2, with D possibly called TRBD1 or TRBD2 (5 bases each). Trimming cost V 8 bases and J 7 bases, with 14 bases left between them. The CDR3 is 13 amino acids. CDR1 is MNHEY, CDR2 SMNVEV, per germline (reference sequence). The chain's CDR3 is CASSGTGIGELFF. CDR3 in DNA: TGTGCCAGCTCTGGGACGGGTATCGGGGAGCTGTTTTTT.

The chain uses TRBV29-1 and TRBJ1-2; D remains unclear. The CDR3 extends over 12 amino acids. V lost 5 bases, J lost 2 bases, and 9 bases lay in between. Germline values: CDR1 SQVTM, CDR2 ANQGSEA. The CDR3 sequence is CSVFPANYGYTF. DNA for the CDR3: TGCAGCGTTTTTCCAGCCAACTATGGCTACACCTTC.

The genes are TRBV5-4 and TRBJ2-3; D not resolved. Germline V gene data show CDR1 as SGHNT and CDR2 as YYREEE (reference sequence). Trimming left V 0 bases short and J 0 bases short, with 8 bases between. CDR3 length equals 15 residues. The DNA for the CDR3 is TGTGCCAGCAGCTTGGAGACTGAAAGCACAGATACGCAGTATTTT. Translation: CASSLETESTDTQYF.

The genes are TRBV28 and TRBJ2-7, with D unclear. Trimming pared 4 bases from V and 0 bases from J, leaving 7 bases between. CDR1 and CDR2 from the germline V gene are MDHEN and SYDVKM. There are 13 residues in the CDR3. CDR3 sequence: CASSSPHSYEQYF. The DNA for the CDR3 is TGTGCCAGCAGTTCCCCCCACTCCTACGAGCAGTACTTC.

This clonotype was picked up a small number of times. This sequence joins TRBV5-4 and TRBJ2-7; 9 bases agree with TRBD1. Germline-derived CDR1 and CDR2 are SGHNT and YYREEE (reference sequence). The CDR3 is 14 residues long. Trimming cost V 6 bases and J 0 bases; bases outside gene matches: 4. The CDR3 region has the DNA TGTGCCAGCAAACCACAGGGGGCCTCCTACGAGCAGTACTTC. It encodes CASKPQGASYEQYF.

The rearrangement uses TRBV20-1 and TRBJ2-3; 8 nucleotides match TRBD2. V shed 6 bases, J shed 3 bases, and the junction held 11 bases outside the gene matches. CDR3 length: 15 amino acids. The germline V gene encodes CDR1 DFQATT and CDR2 SNEGSKA (reference sequence). The CDR3 DNA reads as TGCAGTGCCACAAACGGGGGGGCAGGTACAGATACGCAGTATTTT. Translating gives CSATNGGAGTDTQYF.

This chain connects TRBV12-3 or TRBV12-4 to TRBJ2-1, with D maybe TRBD1 (5 bases). Trimming cost V 8 bases and J 9 bases, with 14 bases left between them. This CDR3 has 12 amino acids. For the CDR3, the DNA is TGTGCCAGCCTTCGTGGGGCTGGTGAGCAGTTCTTC. Residues: CASLRGAGEQFF.

The chain is built from TRBV20-1 and TRBJ2-7; 7 bases line up with TRBD1. Germline CDR1 reads DFQATT; CDR2 reads SNEGSKA (reference sequence). The CDR3 runs to 13 residues. After removal of 5 bases from V and 0 bases from J, the junction contained 4 bases not matched to a gene. The chain's CDR3 is CSALRDSSYEQYF. The CDR3 DNA sequence: TGCAGTGCTCTCCGGGACAGCTCCTACGAGCAGTACTTC.

This chain uses TRBV10-1 with TRBJ2-3; no definite D call. Trimming removed 4 bases at V and 2 bases at J, with 7 bases between. Per germline, CDR1 WNHNN and CDR2 SYGVQD (reference sequence). The CDR3 loop spans 13 amino acids. The CDR3 protein is CASSGDFTDTQYF. CDR3 in DNA: TGCGCCAGCAGTGGAGACTTCACAGATACGCAGTATTTT.

This rearrangement joins TRBV6-6 to TRBJ2-5; 10 bases fit TRBD1. The germline gives CDR1 MNHNY, CDR2 SVGAGI (reference sequence). The CDR3 is 14 residues long. The ends lost 5 bases at V and 1 base at J; junction bases unmatched: 1. The CDR3 DNA reads as TGTGCCAGCAGTAGACAGGGGGCCCAAGAGACCCAGTACTTC. It specifies CASSRQGAQETQYF.

The chain carries TRBV20-1 and TRBJ2-3; perhaps TRBD1 as D (6 bases). The CDR3 totals 13 residues. The V end was cut by 4 bases, the J end by 7 bases, with 15 bases between. Germline V gives CDR1 DFQATT, CDR2 SNEGSKA (reference sequence). CDR3 bases: TGCAGTGCTAAACAGGGACATCCTAATACGCAGTATTTT. Its protein is CSAKQGHPNTQYF.

The V and J genes are TRBV27 and TRBJ1-5; D is possibly TRBD1 (6 bases). Germline V gene sequence: CDR1 MNHEY, CDR2 SMNVEV (reference sequence). The V end was cut by 6 bases, the J end by 0 bases, with 12 bases between. This CDR3 has 15 residues. DNA of the CDR3: TGTGCCAGCAGCCCGGGACACCTTAGCAATCAGCCCCAGCATTTT. Translated: CASSPGHLSNQPQHF.

The genes are TRBV12-3 or TRBV12-4 and TRBJ2-5; D is perhaps TRBD1 or TRBD2 (5 bases each). Trimming stripped 5 bases from V and 9 bases from J, with 16 bases between. The CDR3 covers 13 residues. The chain's CDR3 is CASSPGPQGAQYF. The CDR3 DNA reads as TGTGCCAGCAGTCCGGGACCCCAAGGGGCCCAGTACTTC.

The J gene is TRBJ1-1, the V gene TRBV16; unclear D gene. Trimming left V 0 bases short and J 3 bases short, with 8 bases between. The CDR3 sequence is 14 residues long. From germline, CDR1 is KGHSY and CDR2 FQNENV. The CDR3 reads CASSQSEGYTEAFF. The DNA of the CDR3 is TGTGCCAGCAGCCAATCAGAGGGATACACTGAAGCTTTCTTT.

This clonotype came up a few times. The gene calls are TRBV7-2 and TRBJ2-5; TRBD1 is a possible D gene (5 bases). Germline lookup yields CDR1 SGHTA and CDR2 FQGNSA. The CDR3 runs to 13 residues. With 3 bases removed from V and 5 bases from J, the gap between germline ends came to 10 bases. CDR3 loop: CASSFGRAETQYF. The DNA of the CDR3 is TGTGCCAGCAGCTTCGGCAGGGCCGAGACCCAGTACTTC.

The chain has TRBV12-3 or TRBV12-4 and TRBJ2-5; perhaps TRBD2 as D (5 bases). This CDR3 has 15 residues. Trimming removed 2 bases from V and 5 bases from J, with 15 bases in between. The CDR3 region has the DNA TGTGCCAGCAGTTTAAGGCGAGGACTGGGTGAGACCCAGTACTTC. This sequence encodes CASSLRRGLGETQYF.

The count of this clonotype is one. The genes are TRBV2 and TRBJ2-3; D remains ambiguous. The germline V and J ends were trimmed by 11 bases and 4 bases, with 13 bases remaining between them. Germline loops: CDR1 SNHLY, CDR2 FYNNEI. The CDR3 sequence is 12 residues long. Here the CDR3 reads CAPLAGADTQYF. CDR3 sequence (DNA): TGTGCCCCCCTGGCCGGCGCAGATACGCAGTATTTT.

V gene TRBV27 combines with J gene TRBJ2-5; a possible D gene is TRBD1 (6 bases). Germline CDR1 MNHEY, CDR2 SMNVEV (reference sequence). This CDR3 region has 13 residues. The germline V and J ends were trimmed by 6 bases and 3 bases, with 11 bases remaining between them. The CDR3 sequence: CASRGHLEETQYF. The CDR3, as DNA: TGTGCCAGCAGGGGACACCTCGAAGAGACCCAGTACTTC.

The gene calls are TRBV5-1 and TRBJ1-1; D remains ambiguous. This CDR3 is built from 15 residues. Trimming removed 0 bases at V and 0 bases at J, with 9 bases between. Germline loops: CDR1 SGHRS, CDR2 YFSETQ. The CDR3 reads CASSLDIFMNTEAFF. CDR3 bases: TGCGCCAGCAGCTTGGATATCTTTATGAACACTGAAGCTTTCTTT.

V and J are TRBV20-1 and TRBJ1-5, with 9 bases fitting TRBD1. The junction had 11 bases not matched to a gene; V was cut back by 5 bases and J by 0 bases. CDR1 and CDR2 from the germline V gene are DFQATT and SNEGSKA (reference sequence). The CDR3 loop spans 17 amino acids. In DNA, the CDR3 is TGCAGTGCTCCAGACCGGACAGGGGTATATAGCAATCAGCCCCAGCATTTT. This codes for CSAPDRTGVYSNQPQHF.